This entry lists 27 T cell receptor beta chains sequenced from one sample in a study of T-cell memory formation after mild COVID-19. TCRdb reprocessed the 5' RACE reads with MiXCR, giving one entry per CDR3 protein. The sample records about 400,000 distinct CDR3 sequences, about 16% being singletons. Input material: PBMCs or a T cell subset sorted from them (not recorded which). Every receptor here comes from a man younger than 30 who had mild COVID-19 (a few samples of this study predate the infection). Cell type and time point are not known.

The V gene is TRBV5-6, the J gene TRBJ2-7, with D perhaps TRBD2 (5 bases). V was cut by 1 base and J by 2 bases, with 16 bases left in between. The CDR3 totals 16 residues. Germline CDR1 and CDR2: SGHDT and YYEEEE. CDR3 amino acids: CASSLSASRMAYEQYF. For the CDR3, the DNA is TGTGCCAGCAGCTTGTCGGCTAGCCGGATGGCCTACGAGCAGTACTTC.

This chain joins TRBV27 and TRBJ2-1, with 8 nucleotides matching TRBD1. The J segment lost 13 bases and the V segment lost 6 bases, leaving 8 bases of the junction unmatched. The length of the CDR3 is 12 residues. Per the germline V gene, CDR1 is MNHEY and CDR2 is SMNVEV (reference sequence). This chain's CDR3 is CASRHGTGEQFF. The CDR3 bases are TGTGCCAGCAGACACGGGACAGGAGAACAGTTCTTC.

This clonotype was found a few times. V and J are TRBV12-3 or TRBV12-4 and TRBJ2-2; 10 bases are shared with TRBD2. The CDR3 extends over 21 amino acids. V lost 2 bases to trimming and J lost 4 bases; unmatched junction nucleotides: 19. CDR3 sequence reads: CASSLTSPLAGWLKGTGELFF. DNA for the CDR3: TGTGCCAGCAGTTTAACGTCCCCACTAGCGGGGTGGCTGAAAGGCACCGGGGAGCTGTTTTTT.

The chain carries TRBV9 and TRBJ2-5; 11 bases map to TRBD2. This CDR3 is 16 amino acids long. CDR1 is SGDLS, CDR2 YYNGEE, per germline. With V trimmed by 2 bases and J by 0 bases, 3 bases remained unmatched. The CDR3 coding sequence is TGTGCCAGCAGCGTCTCTAGCGGGGGGTACCAAGAGACCCAGTACTTC. Protein sequence: CASSVSSGGYQETQYF.

Only a few counts were recorded for this clonotype. This chain connects TRBV5-1 to TRBJ1-2, with 7 positions matching TRBD1. CDR3 length: 14 amino acids. V lost 1 base, J lost 3 bases, and 3 bases stayed unmatched. Germline V CDR1 and CDR2: SGHRS, YFSETQ. CDR3 bases: TGCGCCAGCAGCTTGCAGGGGGACGACTATGGCTACACCTTC. Protein: CASSLQGDDYGYTF.

This clonotype was seen at least ten times. The chain recombines TRBV5-1 with TRBJ2-5; 10 nucleotides align to TRBD2. CDR1 SGHRS and CDR2 YFSETQ come from the germline V gene. CDR3 length: 17 residues. J was trimmed by 5 bases and V by 2 bases; bases with no gene match: 12. CDR3 amino acids: CASSLTLLAGTRETQYF. In DNA, the CDR3 is TGCGCCAGCAGCTTAACCTTACTAGCGGGGACTCGTGAGACCCAGTACTTC.

V is TRBV7-9 and J is TRBJ2-1; unclear D gene. The CDR3 is 11 amino acids. CDR1 and CDR2 (germline): SEHNR, FQNEAQ (reference sequence). Trimming took 3 bases from V and 10 from J, leaving 7 bases between them. CDR3 nucleotide sequence: TGTGCCAGCAGCTTTGTGGAGGAGCAGTTCTTC. Translating it yields CASSFVEEQFF. Combining the CDR3 with reference TRBV7-9 and TRBJ2-1 gives the whole variable domain DTGVSQNPRHKITKRGQNVTFRCDPISEHNRLYWYRQTLGQGPEFLTYFQNEAQLEKSRLLSDRFSAERPKGSFSTLEIQRTEQGDSAMYLCASSFVEEQFFGPGTRLTVL.

There are a few counts of this clonotype. The genes are TRBV2 and TRBJ2-5; possibly TRBD2 for D (5 bases). The CDR3 is 11 residues long. The germline V gene has CDR1 SNHLY and CDR2 FYNNEI. The V and J ends lost 6 bases and 5 bases respectively, with 7 bases between them. The CDR3 spells CASRRDETQYF. The CDR3, as DNA: TGTGCCAGCAGGAGGGATGAGACCCAGTACTTC. The full variable domain, in which reference TRBV2 and TRBJ2-5 provide the parts outside the CDR3, is EPEVTQTPSHQVTQMGQEVILRCVPISNHLYFYWYRQILGQKVEFLVSFYNNEISEKSEIFDDQFSVERPDGSNFTLKIRSTKLEDSAMYFCASRRDETQYFGPGTRLLVL.

This chain uses TRBV7-2 with TRBJ1-5; possibly TRBD1 for D (5 bases). The CDR3 runs to 14 residues. V was trimmed by 8 bases and J by 1 base, leaving 12 bases between them. The germline CDR1 and CDR2 sequences are SGHTA and FQGNSA. The CDR3 here is CASRRGASNQPQHF. CDR3 DNA: TGTGCCAGCCGCCGAGGGGCCAGCAATCAGCCCCAGCATTTT.

The chain uses TRBV5-1 and TRBJ1-5; 7 bases are a match to TRBD1. Germline lookup yields CDR1 SGHRS and CDR2 YFSETQ. This CDR3 is built from 16 residues. J lost 6 bases, V lost 1 base, and 10 bases had no gene match. CDR3 in DNA: TGCGCCAGCAGCTTGCCGGCGCCAGGGGGGATTCAGCCCCAGCATTTT. Its protein is CASSLPAPGGIQPQHF.

This sequence joins TRBV29-1 and TRBJ2-7; 7 bases are shared with TRBD1. The length of the CDR3 is 11 residues. Germline V gene sequence: CDR1 SQVTM, CDR2 ANQGSEA. The V gene end was trimmed by 7 bases and the J gene end by 6 bases; junction bases not matched to a gene: 6. The CDR3 bases are TGCAGCGCCAAGACAGGGAGCGAGCAGTACGTC. It specifies CSAKTGSEQYV.

The rearrangement links TRBV12-3 or TRBV12-4 to TRBJ1-2; 7 bases match TRBD1. The junction had 10 bases not matched to a gene; V was cut back by 5 bases and J by 4 bases. CDR3 length: 15 residues. CDR3 protein: CASSQPRQGLYGYTF. CDR3 coding DNA: TGTGCCAGCAGTCAACCTCGACAGGGCCTCTATGGCTACACCTTC.

In this sample, this clonotype is medium-sized. V gene TRBV7-9 combines with J gene TRBJ2-5, with D perhaps TRBD1 or TRBD2 (5 bases each). There are 13 residues in the CDR3. Germline CDR1 and CDR2: SEHNR and FQNEAQ (reference sequence). Trimming removed 1 base at V and 5 bases at J, with 8 bases between. Here the CDR3 DNA reads TGTGCCAGCAGCTTAGTTGGGACGGAGACCCAGTACTTC. Translation: CASSLVGTETQYF.

This clonotype was recorded at least ten times. This chain uses TRBV4-1 with TRBJ2-1; 7 positions match TRBD2. The CDR3 extends over 16 amino acids. Germline lookup yields CDR1 MGHRA and CDR2 YSYEKL. V lost 1 base, J lost 0 bases, and 3 bases stayed unmatched. The CDR3 protein is CASSQGLADSYNEQFF. The CDR3 DNA reads as TGCGCCAGCAGCCAAGGGCTAGCGGACTCCTACAATGAGCAGTTCTTC.

V and J are TRBV29-1 and TRBJ1-2, with unresolved D. The germline V and J ends were trimmed by 5 bases and 1 base, with 11 bases remaining between them. CDR1 is SQVTM, CDR2 ANQGSEA, per germline. The CDR3 extends over 13 amino acids. The CDR3 here is CSVRWQFNYGYTF. DNA for the CDR3: TGCAGCGTTCGTTGGCAGTTTAACTATGGCTACACCTTC. Full variable domain (outside the CDR3, taken from reference TRBV29-1 and TRBJ1-2): SAVISQKPSRDICQRGTSLTIQCQVDSQVTMMFWYRQQPGQSLTLIATANQGSEATYESGFVIDKFPISRPNLTFSTLTVSNMSPEDSSIYLCSVRWQFNYGYTFGSGTRLTVV.

The V and J genes are TRBV7-2 and TRBJ1-6; a possible D gene is TRBD1 (6 bases). The CDR3 contains 18 residues. The germline gives CDR1 SGHTA, CDR2 FQGNSA. Trimming removed 3 bases from V and 0 bases from J, with 15 bases in between. CDR3 protein: CASSFRGFGFSYNSPLHF. CDR3 in DNA: TGTGCCAGCAGCTTCAGGGGCTTCGGATTCTCCTATAATTCACCCCTCCACTTT.

The genes are TRBV2 and TRBJ1-5, with TRBD1 matching 8 bases. The V and J ends lost 7 bases and 5 bases, in that order; junction bases with no gene match: 7. CDR1 is SNHLY and CDR2 is FYNNEI in the germline V gene. The CDR3 has 14 residues. Here the CDR3 reads CASNGQGDYQPQHF. As DNA, the CDR3 is TGTGCCAGCAATGGACAGGGAGATTATCAGCCCCAGCATTTT.

The chain uses TRBV15 and TRBJ1-6; D remains unclear. V shed 0 bases and J shed 7 bases, with 22 bases lying between them. Germline CDR1 reads LNHNV; CDR2 reads YYDKDF (reference sequence). This CDR3 comprises 19 residues. The DNA for the CDR3 is TGTGCCACCAGCAGAGATCCCCCCACGCTGAATGCGGCCAATTCACCCCTCCACTTT. Residues: CATSRDPPTLNAANSPLHF.

The DNA of the CDR3 is TGTGCCAGCAGCCTACTAGGGGCAGGGGAACGGATAAGTGAAAAACTGTTTTTT. The encoded protein is CASSLLGAGERISEKLFF. This chain joins TRBV7-9 and TRBJ1-4, with D perhaps matching TRBD1 (6 bases). The V gene's germline CDR1 is SEHNR and CDR2 FQNEAQ (reference sequence). This CDR3 has 18 amino acids. The germline V and J ends were trimmed by 5 bases and 7 bases, with 26 bases remaining between them.

This clonotype was counted only a few times. This chain links TRBV20-1 with TRBJ2-2; 10 bases are shared with TRBD1. Looked up from germline, CDR1 is DFQATT and CDR2 is SNEGSKA (reference sequence). The V and J ends lost 5 bases and 7 bases, in that order; junction bases with no gene match: 10. The CDR3 has 15 residues. DNA for the CDR3: TGCAGTGCTTCCGACAGGGGGCTCGGAGGCGGGGAGCTGTTTTTT. Translating gives CSASDRGLGGGELFF.

This clonotype was seen a few times. V usage is TRBV5-1 and J usage is TRBJ2-5; D gene unclear. V gave up 2 bases and J gave up 1 base, with 27 bases separating them. This CDR3 is 20 amino acids long. Per the germline V gene, CDR1 is SGHRS and CDR2 is YFSETQ. The CDR3: CASSFGRVFGTGNTQETQYF. The CDR3 region has the DNA TGCGCCAGCAGCTTTGGACGCGTGTTTGGAACCGGCAATACCCAAGAGACCCAGTACTTC.

The V gene is TRBV5-6, the J gene TRBJ1-2, with D unresolved. CDR3 length equals 16 residues. Looked up from germline, CDR1 is SGHDT and CDR2 is YYEEEE. Trimming left V 2 bases short and J 4 bases short, with 18 bases between. As DNA, the CDR3 is TGTGCCAGCAGCTTACTAATGGGTCAGAAGGCCTATGGCTACACCTTC. Translated, it gives CASSLLMGQKAYGYTF.

This clonotype was counted only a few times. The chain combines TRBV4-3 with TRBJ2-6; tentatively, D is TRBD1 (5 bases). Trimming pared 6 bases from V and 1 base from J, leaving 10 bases between. CDR1 and CDR2 from the germline V gene are LGHNA and YSLEER. The CDR3 consists of 15 residues. The CDR3 sequence: CASSQRGSGANVLTF. The CDR3 nucleotides are TGCGCCAGCAGTCAAAGGGGATCTGGGGCCAACGTCCTGACTTTC.

This clonotype was observed a few times. V and J are TRBV15 and TRBJ1-2; a possible D gene is TRBD1 (5 bases). The germline V and J ends were trimmed by 6 bases and 3 bases, with 14 bases remaining between them. Per the germline V gene, CDR1 is LNHNV and CDR2 is YYDKDF (reference sequence). The CDR3 is 14 residues long. CDR3 residues: CATRDFQGDYGYTF. CDR3 sequence (DNA): TGTGCCACCAGAGACTTTCAGGGAGACTATGGCTACACCTTC.

The chain employs TRBV5-1 and TRBJ2-3, with 9 bases matching TRBD1. This CDR3 spans 15 amino acids. Trimming at V came to 4 bases and at J to 0 bases, leaving 3 bases not matched to a gene. Germline V gene lookup returns CDR1 SGHRS and CDR2 YFSETQ. CDR3 in amino acids: CASSAQGASTDTQYF. CDR3 DNA: TGCGCCAGCAGCGCACAGGGGGCAAGCACAGATACGCAGTATTTT.

The J gene is TRBJ2-5, the V gene TRBV7-2; the match to TRBD2 covers 9 bases. Germline V CDR1 and CDR2: SGHTA, FQGNSA. J gave up 5 bases and V 5 bases, and 9 bases lay outside the gene matches. This CDR3 has 15 residues. The CDR3 loop is CASSGQAGGLETQYF. CDR3 bases: TGTGCCAGCAGCGGCCAAGCGGGGGGCCTGGAGACCCAGTACTTC.

The V and J genes are TRBV29-1 and TRBJ1-1, with 9 bases identical to TRBD1. J gave up 5 bases and V 7 bases, and 5 bases lay outside the gene matches. Per the germline V gene, CDR1 is SQVTM and CDR2 is ANQGSEA. This CDR3 spans 12 amino acids. CDR3 coding DNA: TGCAGCGCCGGAGACAGGGGGACTGAAGCTTTCTTT. Residues: CSAGDRGTEAFF.